This is a list of T cell receptor beta chains from one sample in a study of blood T cell repertoires in COVID-19. The repertoire was sequenced with immunoSEQ multiplex PCR; TCRdb's copy has only in-frame clones and lacks some. This sample yields about 56,000 clones, of which more than 70% are seen a single time; 20% to 25% belongs to the top ten. The sequenced material came from peripheral blood. These receptors all stem from a human donor in a cohort sampled during active COVID-19. The CDR3 runs from the conserved cysteine through the conserved F or W. D genes are given only for firm matches. Size is stated for part of the rows, as once, few or many counts, or as a class when the clone is expanded.

>TRBJ1-5|-|few|TRBV7-8
CASSRGGQVSNQPQHF
TGTGCCAGCAGCCGAGGGGGACAAGTTAGCAATCAGCCCCAGCATTTT
>TRBJ1-6|TRBD1|-|TRBV27
CASSLSGTVNSPLHF
TGTGCCAGCAGTTTATCAGGGACAGTTAATTCACCCCTCCACTTT
>TRBJ2-5|TRBD1|once|TRBV6-5
CASSPRQGKWETQYF
TGTGCCAGCAGCCCCAGACAGGGCAAATGGGAGACCCAGTACTTC
>TRBJ2-6|TRBD1|-|TRBV18
CASSQLTGGERSGANVLTF
TGTGCCAGCTCACAATTGACAGGGGGCGAACGGTCTGGGGCCAACGTCCTGACTTTC
>TRBJ2-2|-|-|TRBV15
CATSREDWTGELFF
TGTGCCACCAGCAGAGAAGACTGGACCGGGGAGCTGTTTTTT
>TRBJ1-6|TRBD1|-|TRBV12-5
CASRATGTGFSPLHF
TGTGCTAGCCGTGCGACCGGGACAGGGTTTTCACCCCTCCACTTT
>TRBJ2-5|TRBD2|-|TRBV4-1
CASSQGLAGGVRETQYF
TGCGCCAGCAGCCAAGGGCTAGCGGGGGGGGTTCGAGAGACCCAGTACTTC
>TRBJ1-2|-|few|TRBV3-1/TRBV3-2
CASRSTEQFNYGYTF
TGTGCCAGCAGATCAACAGAGCAGTTCAACTATGGCTACACCTTC
>TRBJ2-3|TRBD1|-|TRBV15
CATSGTGLTDTQYF
TGTGCCACCAGCGGGACAGGGCTCACAGATACGCAGTATTTT
>TRBJ1-6|-|-|TRBV6-5
CASSSAGADNSPLHF
TGTGCCAGCAGTTCTGCGGGGGCAGATAATTCACCCCTCCACTTT
>TRBJ2-3|TRBD1|-|TRBV27
CATRTGWSTDTQYF
TGTGCCACTAGGACAGGTTGGAGCACAGATACGCAGTATTTT
>TRBJ2-3|-|-|TRBV3-1/TRBV3-2
CASSQEWTGTDTQYF
TGTGCCAGCAGCCAAGAGTGGACAGGCACAGATACGCAGTATTTT
>TRBJ2-7|-|-|TRBV5-5
CASSLPSSYEQYF
TGTGCCAGCAGCTTGCCTAGCTCTTACGAGCAGTACTTC
>TRBJ2-2|-|-|TRBV27
CASSSNPGAGGTGELFF
TGTGCCAGCAGTTCAAATCCGGGGGCCGGGGGGACCGGGGAGCTGTTTTTT
>TRBJ2-5|TRBD2|-|TRBV4-1
CASSQDVPAGAWKTQYF
TGCGCCAGCAGCCAAGATGTCCCAGCGGGGGCTTGGAAGACCCAGTACTTC
>TRBJ2-1|-|-|TRBV7-9
CASSPAGDSPREQFF
TGTGCCAGCAGCCCCGCCGGGGACTCACCAAGGGAGCAGTTCTTC
>TRBJ1-5|-|few|TRBV10-1
CASSEGQTWSNQPQHF
TGCGCCAGCAGTGAGGGGCAGACCTGGAGCAATCAGCCCCAGCATTTT
>TRBJ2-1|TRBD2|-|TRBV4-1
CASSQAGTSGGAPYNEQFF
TGCGCCAGCAGCCAAGCAGGGACTAGCGGGGGGGCCCCATACAATGAGCAGTTCTTC
>TRBJ1-1|-|once|TRBV5-5
CASSLSSVEAFF
TGTGCCAGCAGCTTAAGTTCGGTTGAAGCTTTCTTT
>TRBJ1-4|-|-|TRBV9
CASSVRGTFSEKLFF
TGTGCCAGCAGCGTAAGGGGCACTTTTTCCGAAAAACTGTTTTTT
>TRBJ2-1|-|once|TRBV18
CASSPLPDRFNEQFF
TGTGCCAGCTCACCACTGCCTGACAGGTTTAATGAGCAGTTCTTC
>TRBJ2-7|-|-|TRBV4-3
CASSQSTVGNYEQYF
TGCGCCAGCAGCCAATCGACAGTGGGAAACTACGAGCAGTACTTC
>TRBJ1-2|-|-|TRBV7-2
CASSSSGTPIAYGYTF
TGTGCCAGCAGCTCCTCCGGGACACCTATCGCCTATGGCTACACCTTC
>TRBJ1-3|-|-|TRBV18
CASSPRTANSGNTIYF
TGTGCCAGCTCACCTAGGACAGCCAACTCTGGAAACACCATATATTTT
>TRBJ1-1|-|-|TRBV5-1
CASSGEGLNTEAFF
TGCGCCAGCAGCGGAGAAGGTCTGAACACTGAAGCTTTCTTT
>TRBJ1-6|-|once|TRBV6-5
CASSYSLGQNNSPLHF
TGTGCCAGCAGTTACTCGCTTGGACAGAATAATTCACCCCTCCACTTT
>TRBJ1-1|-|-|TRBV3-1/TRBV3-2
CASSQEVTGLSGAFF
TGTGCCAGCAGCCAAGAGGTAACAGGCCTTTCGGGAGCTTTCTTT
>TRBJ2-1|TRBD1|few|TRBV29-1
CSNDRDNEQFF
TGCAGCAATGACAGGGACAATGAGCAGTTCTTC
>TRBJ2-5|TRBD2|-|TRBV6-2/TRBV6-3
CASSSWGRGGLETQYF
TGTGCCAGCAGTTCCTGGGGCCGGGGGGGCCTAGAGACCCAGTACTTC
>TRBJ1-4|-|-|TRBV5-1
CASTSRAGEKLFF
TGCGCCAGCACCTCGCGGGCTGGCGAAAAACTGTTTTTT
>TRBJ1-5|TRBD1|-|TRBV10-2
CASSVTGDQPQHF
TGCGCCAGCAGTGTCACAGGGGATCAGCCCCAGCATTTT
>TRBJ2-3|-|-|TRBV5-1
CASSLREVGVDTQYF
TGCGCCAGCAGCTTGCGGGAAGTCGGAGTGGATACGCAGTATTTT
>TRBJ1-3|-|-|TRBV7-8
CASSQVGGTGNTIYF
TGTGCCAGCAGCCAAGTAGGGGGAACTGGAAACACCATATATTTT
>TRBJ1-2|-|-|TRBV19
CASSPGSYYGYTF
TGTGCCAGCTCTCCGGGATCTTATTATGGCTACACCTTC
>TRBJ1-2|-|once|TRBV5-6
CASSRQDVYTF
TGTGCCAGCAGCAGACAGGATGTTTACACCTTC
>TRBJ2-3|TRBD2|-|TRBV4-2
CASSRELAGGTDTQYF
TGTGCCAGCAGCCGAGAACTAGCGGGGGGCACAGATACGCAGTATTTT
>TRBJ1-2|-|once|TRBV6-6
CASSYETGRSMLGYTF
TGTGCCAGCAGTTACGAAACAGGGAGATCTATGCTGGGCTACACCTTC
>TRBJ2-6|TRBD1|-|TRBV3-1/TRBV3-2
CASSQGRTGLSGANVLTF
TGTGCCAGCAGCCAAGGTAGGACAGGGTTATCAGGGGCCAACGTCCTGACTTTC
>TRBJ2-5|-|-|TRBV7-9
CASSLARLPLETQYF
TGTGCCAGCAGCTTAGCGAGACTCCCGTTGGAGACCCAGTACTTC
>TRBJ2-1|TRBD2|-|TRBV7-2
CASSRTSGGSNEQFF
TGTGCCAGCAGCCGTACTAGCGGGGGGAGCAATGAGCAGTTCTTC
>TRBJ1-2|-|-|TRBV11-2
CASSLVAGSGGNYGYTF
TGTGCCAGCAGCTTAGTCGCAGGGTCTGGAGGGAACTATGGCTACACCTTC
>TRBJ1-2|TRBD1|-|TRBV7-9
CASSLVGGNGYTF
TGTGCCAGCAGCTTAGTAGGGGGCAATGGCTACACCTTC
>TRBJ1-2|-|-|TRBV30
CAWSRGNYGYTF
TGTGCCTGGAGCCGGGGGAACTATGGCTACACCTTC
>TRBJ2-2|-|-|TRBV2
CASRSQRGGNTGELFF
TGTGCCAGCAGATCTCAGAGAGGGGGGAACACCGGGGAGCTGTTTTTT
>TRBJ2-5|-|-|TRBV11-2
CASSSYSEKYQETQYF
TGTGCCAGCAGCTCGTATAGCGAGAAATACCAAGAGACCCAGTACTTC
>TRBJ1-5|-|-|TRBV19
CASSSLTEQPQHF
TGTGCCAGTAGTAGCTTGACAGAACAGCCCCAGCATTTT